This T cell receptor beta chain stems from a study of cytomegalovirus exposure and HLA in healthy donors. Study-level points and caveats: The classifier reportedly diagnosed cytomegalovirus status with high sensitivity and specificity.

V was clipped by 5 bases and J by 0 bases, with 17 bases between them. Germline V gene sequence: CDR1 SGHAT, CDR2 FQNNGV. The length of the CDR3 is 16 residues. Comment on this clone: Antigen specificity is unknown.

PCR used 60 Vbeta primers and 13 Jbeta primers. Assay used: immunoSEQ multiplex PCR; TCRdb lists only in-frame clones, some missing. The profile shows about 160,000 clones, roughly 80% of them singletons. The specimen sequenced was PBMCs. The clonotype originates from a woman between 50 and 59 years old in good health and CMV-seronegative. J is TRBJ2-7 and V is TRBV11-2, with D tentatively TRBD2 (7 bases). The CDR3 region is CASSLGRGRRSYEQYF. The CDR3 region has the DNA TGTGCCAGCAGCCTGGGGCGGGGGCGCCGCTCCTACGAGCAGTACTTC.